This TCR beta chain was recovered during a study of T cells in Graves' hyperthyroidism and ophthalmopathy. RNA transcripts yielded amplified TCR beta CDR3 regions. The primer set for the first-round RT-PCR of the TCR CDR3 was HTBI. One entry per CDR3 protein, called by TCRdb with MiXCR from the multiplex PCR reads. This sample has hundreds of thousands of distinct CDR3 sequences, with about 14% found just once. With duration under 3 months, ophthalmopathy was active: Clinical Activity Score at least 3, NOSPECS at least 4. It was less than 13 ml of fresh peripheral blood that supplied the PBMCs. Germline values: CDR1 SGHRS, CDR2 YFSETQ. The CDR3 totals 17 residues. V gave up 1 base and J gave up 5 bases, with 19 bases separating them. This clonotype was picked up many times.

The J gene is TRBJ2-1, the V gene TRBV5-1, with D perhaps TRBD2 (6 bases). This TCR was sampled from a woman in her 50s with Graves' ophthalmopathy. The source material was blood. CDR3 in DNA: TGCGCCAGCAGCTTGTCGGTCGGGGCGAGGGAGGACAATGAGCAGTTCTTC. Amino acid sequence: CASSLSVGAREDNEQFF.